This T cell receptor beta chain appears in the sequencing data of a study of shared clonotypes between healthy human individuals. Per the original methods: Junction-only sequences produced by ImmunoSEQ had no quality scores, so filtering differed. TCRdb's copy holds only in-frame clones and misses some; the assay was immunoSEQ multiplex PCR. Clonal size and the V and J genes are those of that table, whereas D and trimming came from the DNA. The repertoire includes roughly 2.6 million clones, around 94% of them detected once, and over 0.12% sits in the top ten. V lost 5 bases and J 0 bases, leaving 10 bases between the germline ends. Germline V gene lookup returns CDR1 MNHEY and CDR2 SMNVEV (reference sequence). There are 15 residues in the CDR3.

Specimen: naive CD4+ T cells sorted from blood. Subset indicated: CD45RA+ positively selected. This TCR was recovered from a man aged 18 to 30 in good health. The J gene is TRBJ2-2, the V gene TRBV27; D is undetermined. Here the CDR3 DNA reads TGTGCCAGCAGTCGCGTCGGTACGAACACCGGGGAGCTGTTTTTT. Amino acids: CASSRVGTNTGELFF.